Shown below are 28 T cell receptor beta chains from a single sample sequenced in a study of T cell responses to AZD1222 COVID-19 vaccine. Here immunoSEQ multiplex PCR was the method, and the copy in TCRdb shows in-frame clones only, minus some. The table shows 150,000 to 200,000 clones, with around 92% occurring only once. The sequencing used peripheral blood, collected on day 0 of AZD1222 vaccination. The receptor set was obtained from an adult in good health.

The chain is built from TRBV19 and TRBJ1-6; 9 bases agree with TRBD1. CDR1 is LNHDA, CDR2 SQIVND, per germline (reference sequence). Germline trimming cut 5 bases from V and 8 bases from J; bases unmatched to any gene: 7. The CDR3 runs 15 residues. This CDR3 reads CASSYRQGDDSPLHF. The CDR3 coding sequence is TGTGCCAGTAGTTACCGACAGGGGGACGATTCACCCCTCCACTTT.

V gene TRBV10-1 combines with J gene TRBJ2-7; no clear D gene. Trimming removed 0 bases at V and 5 bases at J, with 11 bases between. The CDR3 loop spans 14 amino acids. The germline gives CDR1 WNHNN, CDR2 SYGVQD (reference sequence). Written as DNA, the CDR3 is TGCGCCAGCAGTGAGTCGGTGGTTCGGGACGAGCAGTACTTC. The encoded protein is CASSESVVRDEQYF.

J is TRBJ1-2 and V is TRBV19; D is unresolved. Germline CDR1 is LNHDA and CDR2 is SQIVND (reference sequence). The CDR3 has 11 amino acids. With 5 bases removed from V and 8 bases from J, the gap between germline ends came to 9 bases. The chain's CDR3 is CASSVRTGYTF. In DNA form, the CDR3 reads TGTGCCAGTAGTGTACGGACCGGCTACACCTTC.

This clone occurred once. The identical CDR3 is also encoded by other nucleotide sequences in the sample. This chain uses TRBV5-6 with TRBJ1-5; D is undetermined. CDR3 length equals 15 residues. Germline V gene sequence: CDR1 SGHDT, CDR2 YYEEEE. V lost 0 bases and J 1 base, leaving 8 bases between the germline ends. This chain's CDR3 is CASSLAGDSNQPQHF. As DNA, the CDR3 is TGTGCCAGCAGCTTGGCGGGTGACAGCAATCAGCCCCAGCATTTT.

This chain links TRBV27 with TRBJ1-2; the match to TRBD1 covers 7 bases. The CDR3 has 14 residues. From germline, CDR1 is MNHEY and CDR2 SMNVEV (reference sequence). After removal of 5 bases from V and 2 bases from J, the junction contained 5 bases not matched to a gene. CDR3 region: CASSRQGTNYGYTF. The CDR3 DNA sequence: TGTGCCAGCAGTCGACAGGGAACCAACTATGGCTACACCTTC.

The chain couples TRBV4-1 to TRBJ1-1, with D possibly being TRBD1 (5 bases). The V gene lost 3 bases and the J gene lost 4 bases, with 12 bases spanning the gap. The germline CDR1 and CDR2 sequences are MGHRA and YSYEKL. The CDR3 spans 14 residues. Written as DNA, the CDR3 is TGCGCCAGCAGCCAGCATGGGGGGGTCACTGAAGCTTTCTTT. Encoded protein: CASSQHGGVTEAFF.

A remark on this clone: The junction and the germline gene differ at one end; a read error may be behind it. The rearrangement joins TRBV2 to TRBJ1-6; D call uncertain. Germline V gene sequence: CDR1 SNHLY, CDR2 FYNNEI. This CDR3 contains 14 residues. The CDR3 is CASREGPYNSPLHF. CDR3 DNA: TGTGCCAGCAGGGAAGGACCCTATAATTCACCCCTCCACTTT.

The chain uses TRBV9 and TRBJ1-1, with D possibly TRBD1 on 5 matching bases. The germline V and J ends were trimmed by 4 bases and 5 bases, with 12 bases remaining between them. From germline, CDR1 is SGDLS and CDR2 YYNGEE. This CDR3 is built from 13 residues. The CDR3: CASSLGGVTEAFF. The CDR3 nucleotides read TGTGCCAGCAGCTTGGGGGGTGTAACTGAAGCTTTCTTT.

V is TRBV7-6 and J is TRBJ2-2; D uncertain. CDR1 is SGHVS, CDR2 FNYEAQ, per germline. The CDR3 covers 13 residues. Deletions cut 3 bases from V and 8 bases from J, with 10 bases between. The CDR3 DNA sequence: TGTGCCAGCAGCTTGAGGCTTAATGGGGAGCTGTTTTTT. Translating gives CASSLRLNGELFF. Full variable domain (remainder filled in from reference TRBV7-6 and TRBJ2-2): GAGVSQSPRYKVTKRGQDVALRCDPISGHVSLYWYRQALGQGPEFLTYFNYEAQQDKSGLPNDRFSAERPEGSISTLTIQRTEQRDSAMYRCASSLRLNGELFFGEGSRLTVL.

The gene calls are TRBV4-2 and TRBJ1-6; D is uncertain. CDR1 LGHNA and CDR2 YNFKEQ come from the germline V gene. CDR3 size: 14 residues. The V and J ends lost 0 bases and 8 bases respectively, with 8 bases between them. DNA of the CDR3: TGTGCCAGCAGCCAAGAACCCGCTTATTCACCCCTCCACTTT. It specifies CASSQEPAYSPLHF.

The chain has TRBV4-1 and TRBJ2-7; D might be TRBD1 (6 bases). This CDR3 is built from 15 residues. From germline, CDR1 is MGHRA and CDR2 YSYEKL. Trimming left V 1 base short and J 3 bases short, with 13 bases between. The CDR3 bases are TGCGCCAGCAGCCAAGTTGTCAGGGGAAACTACGAGCAGTACTTC. Its protein product is CASSQVVRGNYEQYF.

The gene calls are TRBV6-5 and TRBJ2-1, with D hard to call. The CDR3 has 12 residues. Germline V CDR1 and CDR2: MNHEY, SVGAGI. V lost 0 bases and J 9 bases, leaving 6 bases between the germline ends. The CDR3 sequence is CASSYSGVEQFF. In DNA, the CDR3 is TGTGCCAGCAGTTACTCGGGCGTTGAGCAGTTCTTC.

The chain recombines TRBV6-6 with TRBJ1-1; no clear D. CDR1 MNHNY and CDR2 SVGAGI come from the germline V gene (reference sequence). CDR3 length: 14 residues. Trimming left V 2 bases short and J 1 base short, with 8 bases between. DNA of the CDR3: TGTGCCAGCAGTTACGGGCACACGAACACTGAAGCTTTCTTT. It translates to CASSYGHTNTEAFF.

The chain recombines TRBV7-9 with TRBJ2-5; 8 bases are shared with TRBD1. V was pared by 5 bases and J by 3 bases, with 5 bases of the junction left unmatched. Germline V gene sequence: CDR1 SEHNR, CDR2 FQNEAQ (reference sequence). The CDR3 length is 14 residues. This chain's CDR3 is CASSHGQGKETQYF. CDR3 sequence (DNA): TGTGCCAGCAGCCACGGACAGGGCAAAGAGACCCAGTACTTC. Full variable domain (outside the CDR3, taken from reference TRBV7-9 and TRBJ2-5): DTGVSQNPRHKITKRGQNVTFRCDPISEHNRLYWYRQTLGQGPEFLTYFQNEAQLEKSRLLSDRFSAERPKGSFSTLEIQRTEQGDSAMYLCASSHGQGKETQYFGPGTRLLVL.

The V call is TRBV18, the J call TRBJ2-2; the D call may be TRBD1 or TRBD2 (5 bases each). V was shortened by 1 base and J by 9 bases, with 15 bases between the two germline ends. The germline V gene encodes CDR1 KGHSH and CDR2 LQKENI. This CDR3 region has 15 residues. CDR3 coding DNA: TGTGCCAGCTCACCACGGGGACGGAGGAGTTGGGAGCTGTTTTTT. Translated: CASSPRGRRSWELFF.

The genes are TRBV6-1 and TRBJ2-3; D unclear. The CDR3 has 15 residues. Per germline, CDR1 MNHNS and CDR2 SASEGT. Between the trimmed V and J ends, which lost 2 bases and 4 bases, there was a span of 13 bases. The CDR3 DNA follows: TGTGCCAGCAGTGAACCCGCCCTGGGCGCAGATACGCAGTATTTT. Protein product: CASSEPALGADTQYF.

The chain recombines TRBV5-4 with TRBJ1-2; D gene ambiguous. V was trimmed by 1 base and J by 4 bases, leaving 11 bases between them. Germline V CDR1 and CDR2: SGHNT, YYREEE (reference sequence). CDR3 size: 14 residues. The CDR3 is CASSLSGSTYGYTF. CDR3 nucleotides: TGTGCCAGCAGCTTGAGTGGCAGTACCTATGGCTACACCTTC. The whole variable domain, remainder taken from reference TRBV5-4 and TRBJ1-2, is ETGVTQSPTHLIKTRGQQVTLRCSSQSGHNTVSWYQQALGQGPQFIFQYYREEENGRGNFPPRFSGLQFPNYSSELNVNALELDDSALYLCASSLSGSTYGYTFGSGTRLTVV.

The rearrangement joins TRBV28 to TRBJ1-5, with 10 nucleotides matching TRBD1. The ends lost 7 bases at V and 6 bases at J; junction bases unmatched: 6. The germline V gene has CDR1 MDHEN and CDR2 SYDVKM. The CDR3 is made up of 14 amino acids. CDR3 in amino acids: CASTKTGGSQPQHF. The CDR3 region has the DNA TGTGCCAGCACCAAGACAGGGGGCAGTCAGCCCCAGCATTTT. The variable domain in full, completed from reference TRBV28 and TRBJ1-5, reads DVKVTQSSRYLVKRTGEKVFLECVQDMDHENMFWYRQDPGLGLRLIYFSYDVKMKEKGDIPEGYSVSREKKERFSLILESASTNQTSMYLCASTKTGGSQPQHFGDGTRLSIL.

The chain is built from TRBV5-6 and TRBJ2-1; no reliable D call. Germline CDR1 is SGHDT and CDR2 is YYEEEE. The CDR3 covers 16 residues. Trimming left V 0 bases short and J 2 bases short, with 12 bases between. The CDR3 reads CASSLGVASPYNEQFF. The CDR3 DNA is TGTGCCAGCAGCTTGGGAGTTGCGTCCCCCTACAATGAGCAGTTCTTC.

The rearrangement links TRBV7-8 to TRBJ1-1; D call uncertain. Trimming pared 2 bases from V and 1 base from J, leaving 14 bases between. There are 16 residues in the CDR3. Germline V CDR1 and CDR2: SGHVS, FQNEAQ. The CDR3 DNA is TGTGCCAGCAGCTTAAAAAGAGTCAGCCGGAACACTGAAGCTTTCTTT. It specifies CASSLKRVSRNTEAFF.

This clone was recorded only once. V is TRBV3-1 (or the pseudogene TRBV3-2) and J is TRBJ1-5; unclear D gene. V was shortened by 1 base and J by 6 bases, with 16 bases between the two germline ends. The CDR3 covers 16 residues. The germline V gene has CDR1 LGHDT and CDR2 YNNKEL (reference sequence). The CDR3 loop is CASSQVPAVKGQPQHF. DNA of the CDR3: TGTGCCAGCAGCCAAGTCCCGGCGGTGAAAGGTCAGCCCCAGCATTTT.

V is TRBV19 and J is TRBJ1-6; 10 bases align to TRBD1. V lost 5 bases, J lost 6 bases, and 4 bases stayed unmatched. This CDR3 spans 15 amino acids. The V gene's germline CDR1 is LNHDA and CDR2 SQIVND (reference sequence). The CDR3 spells CASSPGQGFNSPLHF. In DNA form, the CDR3 reads TGTGCCAGTAGTCCGGGACAGGGGTTTAATTCACCCCTCCACTTT.

This chain uses TRBV12-3 or TRBV12-4 with TRBJ2-5, with D unresolved. There are 13 residues in the CDR3. V was cut by 1 base and J by 3 bases, with 6 bases left in between. In DNA, the CDR3 is TGTGCCAGCAGTTTAGTAGGTAAAGAGACCCAGTACTTC. Translating it yields CASSLVGKETQYF.

The rearrangement uses TRBV10-3 and TRBJ1-5; D gene uncertain. Germline V gene data show CDR1 as ENHRY and CDR2 as SYGVKD. This CDR3 contains 17 residues. Trimming left V 0 bases short and J 0 bases short, with 12 bases between. CDR3 amino acids: CAISESGTALSNQPQHF. DNA of the CDR3: TGTGCCATCAGTGAGTCGGGCACAGCACTTAGCAATCAGCCCCAGCATTTT.

The genes are TRBV7-2 and TRBJ1-2, with a tentative D call TRBD1 (5 bases). The ends were cut back, 0 bases at V and 4 bases at J, with 9 bases in the middle. Germline V CDR1 and CDR2: SGHTA, FQGNSA. This CDR3 region has 14 residues. CDR3 region: CASSLALQGYGYTF. The CDR3 bases are TGTGCCAGCAGCTTAGCGCTCCAGGGCTATGGCTACACCTTC.

In DNA, the CDR3 is TGTGCCAGCACCCCGAGGATGAACACTGAAGCTTTCTTT. This codes for CASTPRMNTEAFF. V usage is TRBV6-5 and J usage is TRBJ1-1, with D hard to call. CDR1 is MNHEY, CDR2 SVGAGI, per germline. V lost 7 bases to trimming and J lost 0 bases, with 9 bases between them. The CDR3 loop spans 13 amino acids.

V usage is TRBV9 and J usage is TRBJ1-1; possible D gene TRBD1, 5 bases. Germline CDR1 is SGDLS and CDR2 is YYNGEE. The CDR3 is 15 residues long. Trimming took off 3 bases at V and 0 bases at J, with 12 bases between the two ends. The CDR3 sequence: CASSGGGPLNTEAFF. The CDR3 DNA reads TGTGCCAGCAGCGGGGGGGGACCCCTGAACACTGAAGCTTTCTTT.

The rearrangement joins TRBV30 to TRBJ2-5; D may be TRBD2 (7 bases). The V end lost 3 bases, the J end lost 5 bases, and 16 bases lay between the germline ends. Germline lookup yields CDR1 GTSNPN and CDR2 SVGIG (reference sequence). The CDR3 extends over 14 amino acids. The CDR3 here is CAWRRGGGRETQYF. Written as DNA, the CDR3 is TGTGCCTGGAGGAGGGGAGGGGGACGGGAGACCCAGTACTTC. The entire variable domain, with the rest obtained from reference TRBV30 and TRBJ2-5, is as follows: SQTIHQWPATLVQPVGSPLSLECTVEGTSNPNLYWYRQAAGRGLQLLFYSVGIGQISSEVPQNLSASRPQDRQFILSSKKLLLSDSGFYLCAWRRGGGRETQYFGPGTRLLVL.